The 32 T cell receptor beta chains below all came from one sample that was sequenced in a study of T cell repertoires in cytomegalovirus infection. TCRdb called the reads again in MiXCR, with one record for every CDR3 protein. Of approximately 500,000 distinct CDR3 sequences in the sample, more than 25% were seen once. Specimen: PBMCs. All receptors derive from a human donor in good health (CMV status not recorded). Some clones in this sample may be carry-over from other donors' samples.

This chain connects TRBV12-3 or TRBV12-4 to TRBJ1-2, with D perhaps TRBD1 (5 bases). Trimming shortened V by 3 bases and J by 4 bases, and 12 bases separated the two germline ends. The CDR3 spans 14 residues. CDR3 DNA sequence: TGTGCCAGCAGTTTGGGGCCAGGAGGCTATGGCTACACCTTC. This sequence encodes CASSLGPGGYGYTF.

This clonotype turned up a few times. The rearrangement links TRBV7-2 to TRBJ1-2, with D tentatively TRBD1 (5 bases). This CDR3 spans 16 amino acids. CDR1 is SGHTA and CDR2 is FQGNSA in the germline V gene. V lost 7 bases, J lost 3 bases, and 21 bases lay in between. CDR3 coding DNA: TGTGCCAGCAACACGAGGGGAGGGATATTCGACTATGGCTACACCTTC. Translating it yields CASNTRGGIFDYGYTF.

The J gene is TRBJ1-4, the V gene TRBV30; D gene uncertain. The length of the CDR3 is 13 residues. V lost 0 bases and J lost 4, with 6 bases in between. The V gene's germline CDR1 is GTSNPN and CDR2 SVGIG (reference sequence). CDR3 coding DNA: TGTGCCTGGAGTGTAAACAGTAATGAAAAACTGTTTTTT. It codes for CAWSVNSNEKLFF.

This clonotype was observed a handful of times. The CDR3 DNA reads TGCGCCAGCAGGCGCGAGTTCGATGAGCAGTTCTTC. Translated, it gives CASRREFDEQFF. The rearrangement uses TRBV5-1 and TRBJ2-1, with D hard to call. This CDR3 is 12 amino acids long. V lost 5 bases, J lost 8 bases, and 11 bases lay in between. The germline V gene encodes CDR1 SGHRS and CDR2 YFSETQ.

This clonotype has just a few counts. The chain joins TRBV7-2 to TRBJ1-3; 8 nucleotides agree with TRBD1. The CDR3 has 16 amino acids. V shed 5 bases, J shed 4 bases, and the junction held 10 bases outside the gene matches. The germline gives CDR1 SGHTA, CDR2 FQGNSA. The CDR3 DNA follows: TGTGCCAGCAGCCCCGGGACAGGACTCTTAGGAAACACCATATATTTT. It codes for CASSPGTGLLGNTIYF.

The V and J genes are TRBV6-2 or TRBV6-3 and TRBJ1-5, with no clear D. This CDR3 comprises 16 residues. V was clipped by 3 bases and J by 6 bases, with 18 bases between them. Germline V lookup: CDR1 MNHEY, CDR2 SVGEGT. The CDR3 DNA is TGTGCCAGCAGTTATGGCAGACTCACGGTGGGTCAGCCCCAGCATTTT. Its translation is CASSYGRLTVGQPQHF.

J is TRBJ2-5 and V is TRBV20-1; D might be TRBD1 or TRBD2, each matching 5 bases. Trimming pared 5 bases from V and 1 base from J, leaving 14 bases between. Germline lookup yields CDR1 DFQATT and CDR2 SNEGSKA (reference sequence). CDR3 length: 14 residues. The CDR3 region has the DNA TGCAGTGCTCGCCCTGCAGGGACCCAAGAGACCCAGTACTTC. This gives the protein CSARPAGTQETQYF.

This chain links TRBV28 with TRBJ1-5; maybe TRBD1 (5 bases). The CDR3 contains 15 residues. V lost 6 bases, J lost 4 bases, and 16 bases lay in between. The germline gives CDR1 MDHEN, CDR2 SYDVKM. CDR3 sequence (DNA): TGTGCCAGCAGGGCGGGAGACAGACAGAATCAGCCCCAGCATTTT. It yields the protein CASRAGDRQNQPQHF.

In its sample, this clonotype was seen a few times. The chain uses TRBV7-9 and TRBJ2-2, with D maybe TRBD2 (6 bases). V was shortened by 7 bases and J by 3 bases, with 15 bases between the two germline ends. Looked up from germline, CDR1 is SEHNR and CDR2 is FQNEAQ (reference sequence). The CDR3 extends over 15 amino acids. CDR3 residues: CASNLPGLYTGELFF. CDR3 coding DNA: TGTGCCAGCAACCTACCGGGACTTTACACCGGGGAGCTGTTTTTT.

This clonotype has a count of ten or more. The chain couples TRBV7-9 to TRBJ2-7, with D possibly TRBD1 on 6 matching bases. The CDR3 spans 14 residues. V was trimmed by 0 bases and J by 1 base, leaving 7 bases between them. Germline CDR1 and CDR2: SEHNR and FQNEAQ (reference sequence). CDR3 sequence reads: CASSLAGQSYEQYF. Written as DNA, the CDR3 is TGTGCCAGCAGCTTAGCTGGACAGTCCTACGAGCAGTACTTC.

The genes are TRBV7-8 and TRBJ2-1; 11 bases are a match to TRBD2. The length of the CDR3 is 13 residues. With 1 base clipped from V and 13 bases from J, the junction kept 3 bases outside the gene matches. The germline CDR1 and CDR2 sequences are SGHVS and FQNEAQ. This CDR3 reads CASSLGGTSGQFF. In DNA form, the CDR3 reads TGTGCCAGCAGCTTAGGGGGGACTAGCGGACAGTTCTTC.

This clonotype was counted a single time. V gene TRBV6-2 or TRBV6-3 combines with J gene TRBJ2-1; D is uncertain. In germline, CDR1 is MNHEY, CDR2 SVGEGT. V shed 6 bases and J shed 0 bases, with 12 bases lying between them. The CDR3 extends over 15 amino acids. The CDR3 nucleotides are TGTGCCAGCAGCTGGACCCAGAGCTCCTACAATGAGCAGTTCTTC. It specifies CASSWTQSSYNEQFF.

In its sample, this clonotype was seen a few times. The J gene is TRBJ2-1, the V gene TRBV28, with TRBD2 as a possible D gene (6 bases). Trimming shortened V by 7 bases and J by 8 bases, and 21 bases separated the two germline ends. Germline loops: CDR1 MDHEN, CDR2 SYDVKM. The CDR3 runs 15 residues. DNA of the CDR3: TGTGCCAGCAATGCCCCCGGAGGGAACGTCGATGAGCAGTTCTTC. This encodes CASNAPGGNVDEQFF.

Many counts were recorded for this clonotype. The gene calls are TRBV7-3 and TRBJ2-1; 7 nucleotides line up with TRBD2. V dropped 3 bases and J dropped 4; count of bases not matched to a gene: 12. The CDR3 has 17 residues. CDR1 is SGHTA, CDR2 FQGTGA, per germline. The CDR3 DNA sequence: TGTGCCAGCAGCTTGTTATTCCGGCGGGAGCGTTACAATGAGCAGTTCTTC. This translates into CASSLLFRRERYNEQFF.

This clonotype was counted many times. CDR3 bases: TGTGCCAGCAGTTCCCTAGCGGGAGGAGAGACCCAGTACTTC. This encodes CASSSLAGGETQYF. This chain links TRBV6-2 or TRBV6-3 with TRBJ2-5; the match to TRBD2 covers 11 bases. Looked up from germline, CDR1 is MNHEY and CDR2 is SVGEGT. The CDR3 contains 14 residues. V lost 4 bases to trimming and J lost 4 bases; unmatched junction nucleotides: 2.

This clonotype showed up just once. The chain employs TRBV5-1 and TRBJ2-2, with D tentatively TRBD1 (6 bases). V shed 5 bases and J shed 0 bases, with 8 bases lying between them. CDR1 is SGHRS and CDR2 is YFSETQ in the germline V gene. This CDR3 is built from 14 residues. This CDR3 is CASRGQPNTGELFF. DNA of the CDR3: TGCGCCAGCAGAGGACAGCCGAACACCGGGGAGCTGTTTTTT.

The V gene is TRBV14, the J gene TRBJ2-3; D possibly corresponds to TRBD2 (5 bases). From germline, CDR1 is SGHDN and CDR2 FVKESK. The V gene lost 2 bases and the J gene lost 4 bases, with 25 bases spanning the gap. The CDR3 totals 19 residues. CDR3 DNA: TGTGCCAGCAGCCAAAAAATCCCCCGACGTCGGGGTTGGGCAGATACGCAGTATTTT. This translates into CASSQKIPRRRGWADTQYF.

V gene TRBV6-6 combines with J gene TRBJ2-1; D ambiguous. Germline V lookup: CDR1 MNHNY, CDR2 SVGAGI (reference sequence). There are 14 residues in the CDR3. Trimming pared 2 bases from V and 5 bases from J, leaving 10 bases between. The CDR3 spells CASSYMGGDNEQFF. The DNA for the CDR3 is TGTGCCAGCAGTTACATGGGTGGGGACAATGAGCAGTTCTTC.

V gene TRBV7-8 combines with J gene TRBJ2-2; weak D call: TRBD2 (5 bases). Germline V gene lookup returns CDR1 SGHVS and CDR2 FQNEAQ. The CDR3 contains 16 residues. V dropped 5 bases and J dropped 5 bases, with 18 bases sitting between them. CDR3 protein: CASSLLSSGGTGELFF. The CDR3 region has the DNA TGTGCCAGCAGCCTCCTGTCGAGCGGAGGAACCGGGGAGCTGTTTTTT.

The J gene is TRBJ2-7, the V gene TRBV7-8; 8 bases line up with TRBD1. Germline CDR1 and CDR2: SGHVS and FQNEAQ. The CDR3 loop spans 13 amino acids. V lost 2 bases, J lost 7 bases, and 4 bases stayed unmatched. The CDR3 DNA sequence: TGTGCCAGCAGCTTACGGGACAGGCTGGAGCAGTACTTC. The encoded protein is CASSLRDRLEQYF.

The rearrangement links TRBV19 to TRBJ1-2; a weak D match, TRBD1 (6 bases). The CDR3 totals 16 residues. Trimming removed 2 bases from V and 2 bases from J, with 15 bases in between. CDR1 and CDR2 from the germline V gene are LNHDA and SQIVND (reference sequence). This CDR3 reads CASSIRQAGANYGYTF. DNA for the CDR3: TGTGCCAGTAGTATACGCCAGGCAGGGGCCAACTATGGCTACACCTTC.

The chain has TRBV7-9 and TRBJ2-3; 8 bases map to TRBD2. CDR1 SEHNR and CDR2 FQNEAQ come from the germline V gene (reference sequence). The CDR3 runs 15 residues. The trim removed 3 bases at V and 7 bases at J, leaving 9 bases unmatched. The CDR3: CASSFGGLGSNTQYF. The DNA of the CDR3 is TGTGCCAGCAGCTTCGGGGGACTAGGTTCTAATACGCAGTATTTT.

This clonotype was observed at least ten times. This sequence joins TRBV7-2 and TRBJ2-3, with D uncertain. The CDR3 is 14 amino acids. Between the trimmed V and J ends, which lost 0 bases and 0 bases, there was a span of 4 bases. The germline gives CDR1 SGHTA, CDR2 FQGNSA. The CDR3 here is CASSLAWSTDTQYF. The CDR3 DNA is TGTGCCAGCAGCTTAGCCTGGAGCACAGATACGCAGTATTTT.

This clonotype was recorded a few times. The genes are TRBV12-3 or TRBV12-4 and TRBJ1-1; maybe TRBD1 (5 bases). The CDR3 contains 15 residues. V was shortened by 6 bases and J by 0 bases, with 14 bases between the two germline ends. For the CDR3, the DNA is TGTGCCAGCAGCCCCAGGGTAAACATGAACACTGAAGCTTTCTTT. Protein product: CASSPRVNMNTEAFF.

This clonotype was found a few times. V usage is TRBV7-9 and J usage is TRBJ2-1; D is unresolved. The CDR3 runs 15 residues. V was shortened by 1 base and J by 1 base, with 8 bases between the two germline ends. Germline CDR1 reads SEHNR; CDR2 reads FQNEAQ (reference sequence). CDR3 nucleotides: TGTGCCAGCAGCTTAGGGGCGCCTTCCTACAATGAGCAGTTCTTC. Its translation is CASSLGAPSYNEQFF.

This rearrangement joins TRBV12-3 or TRBV12-4 to TRBJ2-3, with D unclear. The CDR3 totals 14 residues. V lost 3 bases, J lost 2 bases, and 9 bases lay in between. The CDR3: CASSFLRTTDTQYF. CDR3 nucleotides: TGTGCCAGCAGTTTTTTGAGGACCACAGATACGCAGTATTTT.

This clonotype occurred many times. This sequence joins TRBV6-1 and TRBJ2-3; 13 bases align to TRBD2. Trimming took 7 bases from V and 0 from J; bases not matched to a gene: 13. The CDR3 is 19 amino acids. Germline V gene sequence: CDR1 MNHNS, CDR2 SASEGT. In nucleotides, the CDR3 is TGTGCCAGCATCGACAGAAGACTAGCGGGAGGTACTAGCACAGATACGCAGTATTTT. Protein: CASIDRRLAGGTSTDTQYF.

As DNA, the CDR3 is TGTGCCAGCAGCTTAGCATCTTGGGTCAGGGGGAAGACTGAAGCTTTCTTT. Its translation: CASSLASWVRGKTEAFF. The V call is TRBV11-2, the J call TRBJ1-1; TRBD1 agrees at 7 bases. With V trimmed by 1 base and J by 5 bases, 13 bases remained unmatched. Germline V gives CDR1 SGHAT, CDR2 FQNNGV. The CDR3 is 17 residues long.

V gene TRBV6-9 combines with J gene TRBJ2-7, with a tentative D call TRBD1 (5 bases). This CDR3 is built from 11 residues. The germline V and J ends were trimmed by 2 bases and 12 bases, with 11 bases remaining between them. Per germline, CDR1 MNHGY and CDR2 SVAAGI. The chain's CDR3 is CASSYRRARYF. CDR3 nucleotide sequence: TGTGCCAGCAGTTATCGCAGGGCACGGTACTTC.

In this sample, this clonotype turned up many times. The chain has TRBV12-3 or TRBV12-4 and TRBJ1-6; weak D call: TRBD1 (5 bases). Trimming took 5 bases from V and 6 from J, leaving 11 bases between them. The CDR3 loop spans 14 amino acids. DNA of the CDR3: TGTGCCAGCAGTCCGGGACTCCTTAATTCACCCCTCCACTTT. Translated: CASSPGLLNSPLHF.

The V call is TRBV10-2, the J call TRBJ2-7, with D perhaps assigned TRBD1 or TRBD2 (5 bases each). The CDR3 covers 13 residues. From germline, CDR1 is WSHSY and CDR2 SAAADI. The V end was cut by 5 bases, the J end by 3 bases, with 11 bases between. CDR3 sequence (DNA): TGCGCCAGCAGTCCTTCTGGGGGCTACGAGCAGTACGTC. This sequence encodes CASSPSGGYEQYV.

This clonotype was counted between two and nine times. This chain links TRBV6-1 with TRBJ2-7, with 8 bases that match TRBD1. Per the germline V gene, CDR1 is MNHNS and CDR2 is SASEGT. Trimming removed 3 bases from V and 3 bases from J; junction bases left unmatched: 4. CDR3 length: 14 residues. The CDR3 DNA reads TGTGCCAGCAGTGACGGACAGGGTTTCTACGAGCAGTACTTC. It encodes CASSDGQGFYEQYF.